A single T cell receptor beta chain is shown here with its context. There is no known antigen for this receptor. No base quality information exists; no much larger clone differs at one position. Using the deep immunoSEQ assay, multiplex PCR amplified TCR CDR3 regions from genomic DNA. Extracted genomic DNA from each cell subset was spread evenly across all wells of several immunoSEQ 96-well plates, with each plate serving as a replicate. For sorted subsets, approximately 190 ng genomic DNA, equal to 30,000 or so T cell genomes, was loaded into each replicate PCR. Purified libraries were measured with a Qubit 3.0 fluorometer, size-checked on a Bioanalyzer 2100, and measured again with the KAPA Library Quantification kit. Each immunoSEQ 96-well plate was sequenced on its own single-read 150-cycle Illumina NextSeq 550 flow cell. On the study's bioinformatics: Because only junctional sequences without quality scores were contained in the immunoSEQ output, filtering matching that applied to full-length reads could not be performed. Sequences were annotated with PyIR, a Python wrapper for IgBLAST v1.9, using IMGT germline references to assign V/J genes and CDR3. Reads were removed for weak V/J assignments (E-value above 1e-6), missing CDR3, stop codons, out-of-frame junctions, or ambiguous translated residues. V3J clonotypes were defined by identical inferred V gene, J gene, and CDR3 amino acid sequence. The percentage overlap between two repertoires was calculated by dividing the number of shared unique clonotypes by the size of the smaller repertoire. Three approaches were used to assess repertoire richness: RTK rarefaction, the Chao1 estimator, and Recon v2.1 estimates of unobserved clonotypes. Generation probabilities for all TCRbeta clonotypes obtained by the gDNA method from a handful of donors were computed using OLGA. TCRdb re-hosts the immuneACCESS table, in-frame sequences only. Its copies lack some clones; in the studies checked, an unresolved V gene accounts for under half of them, and the cause for the rest is not known. The V and J calls and the clone size are those of that table, but D and trimming were determined from the DNA. Here the sample has a few hundred thousand clones; around 97% occur a single time. The ten largest make up approximately 0.057% of the sample.

The germline V gene (reference sequence) supplies CDR1 LNHDA and CDR2 SQIVND. Trimming takes 5 bases off V and 3 bases off J; junction bases not matched to a gene: 6. Counted from cysteine to phenylalanine, this CDR3 has 15 amino acids. The sequence is cut down to CDR3 DNA, 45 bases in frame from base 1. The data originate from a study of shared clonotypes between healthy human individuals (dated by TCRdb to about 2020). For the study in its entirety: The cohort comprised two women and three men aged 18 to 49 years. The study deeply sequenced blood TCR repertoires of 5 or 6 healthy adults to estimate repertoire size and the extent of clonotype sharing between individuals. To increase sequencing depth and limit assay-specific biases, different laboratories used diverse techniques to prepare libraries and sequence TCR repertoires. For each donor, CD4 naive and CD4 memory were each run on three plates, CD8 naive on two plates, and CD8 memory on one plate. Each donor's leukapheresis produced roughly between roughly 0.94 and 9.5 billion PBMCs.

Healthy HIV-negative adults with no recently reported acute infections or vaccinations were included as donors. Only Caucasian adults living in Nashville, Tennessee, USA were represented among the donors. CD4+ T cells were enriched by magnetic negative selection; naive cells were then positively selected on CD45RA, and the negative fraction formed the memory subset. After blood collection by leukapheresis, PBMCs were isolated using Ficoll-Histopaque density gradient centrifugation and then cryopreserved in the vapor phase of liquid nitrogen. Analytical flow cytometry was used to check the purity and quantity of every magnetically sorted T cell population. From each sorted fraction, genomic DNA was isolated and quantified by UV absorbance on a Nanodrop 2000c. The full study reports these points: Across a few donors, about 4.5% of naive CD4, approximately 4% of naive CD8, 2.3% of memory CD4, and 0.4% to 0.45% of memory CD8 clonotypes were shared. The small number of donors limited the genetic and exposure-history diversity represented. Rarefaction of sorted-subset datasets indicated incomplete sequencing despite the large sequencing depth. Sampling was restricted to blood, and TCR repertoires in tissues likely differ from the TCR repertoires found in blood. Higher generation probabilities were observed for clonotypes shared by all four sorted-subset donors than for non-shared clonotypes. Pairwise subsampling indicated that sequencing depth was expected to affect the degree of clonotype sharing among donors. Larger estimated clonotype richness was generally found for naive subsets than for memory subsets.

Recombination connected TRBV19 to TRBJ2-1; the junction holds 8 bases that match TRBD2. The source is a woman in her twenties or thirties in good health. The sequencing input was naive CD4+ T cells sorted from blood. The cell subset or site label of this sample denotes: CD45RA+ positively selected. This receptor carries the CDR3 CASSAGTSGYNEQFF. The DNA sequence is TGTGCCAGTAGTGCCGGGACTAGTGGCTACAATGAGCAGTTCTTC.